This T cell receptor (beta chain) was identified in a study of shared clonotypes between healthy human individuals. Study-wide results and limits: Only blood was sampled; tissue repertoires likely differ.

The CDR3 has 15 residues. Germline lookup yields CDR1 LGHNA and CDR2 YSLEER. V dropped 0 bases and J dropped 5 bases, with 13 bases sitting between them. Terminally differentiated effector memory CD45RA+ cells were left out of the naive CD8 fraction, which was CD45RO-negative and positively selected for CCR7. Produced via immunoSEQ multiplex PCR; TCRdb's table is partial and in-frame only. Of hundreds of thousands of clones listed, 96% are singletons. Remarks on this clone: Its specificity is not known.

The V gene is TRBV4-3, the J gene TRBJ2-5; D not certain. The source of this sequence is a man aged 25-40 years in good health. Material for sequencing was naive CD8+ T cells sorted from blood. The CDR3 DNA sequence: TGCGCCAGCAGCCAAGATTTATCCCAGAGGGAGACCCAGTACTTC. It specifies CASSQDLSQRETQYF.